The source of this T cell receptor (beta chain) is a study of blood T cell repertoires in COVID-19. The overall study: Researchers got acute and convalescent COVID-19 samples from the United States, Italy and Spain. Nucleic acid was either cDNA or gDNA, and it came from T cells, B-cell-depleted T cells, or PBMCs.

Original handling: Estimation of nucleated cell counts was performed using reference gene primer amplification. Method: immunoSEQ multiplex PCR; TCRdb's copy keeps in-frame clones and lacks some. For V, J and clone size, that table is used; D and trimming come from the DNA. Found here are around 260,000 clones, 86% of them singletons; the top ten hold about 10%. The J segment lost 3 bases and the V segment lost 2 bases, leaving 2 bases of the junction unmatched. There are 14 residues in the CDR3. Germline V gene data show CDR1 as SGHDN and CDR2 as FVKESK. The clonotype comes from a man between 35 and 55 years old who had recovered from COVID-19. This chain links TRBV14 with TRBJ2-7, with TRBD2 matching over 9 bases. Sequencing was carried out using peripheral blood. The CDR3 DNA reads TGTGCCAGCAGCCAACTAGCGGGAAGCTACGAGCAGTACTTC. Translated: CASSQLAGSYEQYF.